The 18 T cell receptor beta chains reported below all come from one sample, sequenced in a study of T-cell reconstitution after alpha-beta-depleted transplantation in children. For TCRbeta, the library was prepared with unique molecular identifiers. TCRdb passed the PCR reads through MiXCR, listing each CDR3 protein once. This sample has around 400,000 distinct CDR3 sequences; roughly 21% occur once, and the top ten carry 3% to 4.5%. Specimen: PBMCs from the stem cell graft donor, collected from the stem cell graft. These receptor sequences come from a human donor who donated a stem cell graft to a child with acute myeloid leukemia.

This clonotype was seen only a few times. V usage is TRBV4-2 and J usage is TRBJ2-5, with 12 bases lining up with TRBD2. The V gene's germline CDR1 is LGHNA and CDR2 YNFKEQ. The ends lost 0 bases at V and 5 bases at J; junction bases unmatched: 10. The CDR3 totals 18 residues. The CDR3 sequence is CASSQERSSGRAFETQYF. CDR3 DNA sequence: TGTGCCAGCAGCCAAGAGAGATCTAGCGGGAGGGCCTTTGAGACCCAGTACTTC.

This clonotype turned up a few times. The CDR3 bases are TGTGCCAGCAGTGCCCTCGGGGGTCAAGCGCCCCTCCACTTT. Its protein product is CASSALGGQAPLHF. This rearrangement joins TRBV25-1 to TRBJ1-6; D might be TRBD1 (5 bases). CDR3 size: 14 residues. V lost 4 bases and J 13 bases, leaving 17 bases between the germline ends. Germline V gene sequence: CDR1 MGHDK, CDR2 SYGVNS.

This clonotype was detected only a few times. The rearrangement uses TRBV29-1 and TRBJ2-3; D is uncertain. The V gene's germline CDR1 is SQVTM and CDR2 ANQGSEA. Trimming shortened V by 2 bases and J by 5 bases, and 14 bases separated the two germline ends. This CDR3 is 14 amino acids long. CDR3 protein: CSVEYPGYRDTQYF. The CDR3, as DNA: TGCAGCGTTGAATATCCAGGATACCGAGATACGCAGTATTTT.

This clonotype was seen more than once but under ten times. V gene TRBV7-2 combines with J gene TRBJ1-2; the D is unclear. Trimming took off 0 bases at V and 3 bases at J, with 8 bases between the two ends. There are 14 residues in the CDR3. Germline-derived CDR1 and CDR2 are SGHTA and FQGNSA. As DNA, the CDR3 is TGTGCCAGCAGCTTAGCCTGGGCAGACTATGGCTACACCTTC. Amino acids: CASSLAWADYGYTF.

The chain carries TRBV20-1 and TRBJ2-1, with 9 nucleotides matching TRBD1. The CDR3 length is 15 residues. The J segment lost 2 bases and the V segment lost 6 bases, leaving 8 bases of the junction unmatched. From germline, CDR1 is DFQATT and CDR2 SNEGSKA (reference sequence). The CDR3 DNA reads TGCAGTGCGGCGACAGGGGGGATAACCTACAATGAGCAGTTCTTC. This sequence encodes CSAATGGITYNEQFF.

This clonotype has only a few counts. The J gene is TRBJ1-2, the V gene TRBV12-3 or TRBV12-4, with D maybe TRBD1 (5 bases). The CDR3 sequence is 13 residues long. V was pared by 6 bases and J by 6 bases, with 14 bases between. The CDR3 DNA sequence: TGTGCCAGCAGAATCGGGGGGACGGATGGCTACACCTTC. It yields the protein CASRIGGTDGYTF.

The chain recombines TRBV25-1 with TRBJ2-3; D is unclear. The germline CDR1 and CDR2 sequences are MGHDK and SYGVNS. The length of the CDR3 is 13 residues. The ends were cut back, 3 bases at V and 4 bases at J, with 8 bases in the middle. CDR3 bases: TGTGCCAGCAGTGATGGGGTGGCAGATACGCAGTATTTT. Translation gives CASSDGVADTQYF.

The chain employs TRBV7-9 and TRBJ2-2; D not certain. The V end was cut by 4 bases, the J end by 3 bases, with 12 bases between. There are 15 residues in the CDR3. From germline, CDR1 is SEHNR and CDR2 FQNEAQ (reference sequence). The CDR3 region is CASSYTERYTGELFF. CDR3 DNA: TGTGCCAGCAGCTACACGGAGAGGTACACCGGGGAGCTGTTTTTT.

A single count supports this clonotype. The V call is TRBV20-1, the J call TRBJ2-1; the D gene is possibly TRBD2 (5 bases). This CDR3 region has 17 residues. CDR1 DFQATT and CDR2 SNEGSKA come from the germline V gene (reference sequence). The V end was cut by 1 base, the J end by 0 bases, with 16 bases between. CDR3 loop: CSARAMEATSSYNEQFF. The CDR3, as DNA: TGCAGTGCTAGAGCGATGGAGGCCACCAGCTCCTACAATGAGCAGTTCTTC.

The rearrangement links TRBV5-5 to TRBJ2-1; 7 nucleotides align to TRBD1. Germline V gene lookup returns CDR1 SGHKS and CDR2 YYEKEE (reference sequence). The CDR3 spans 14 residues. The ends lost 4 bases at V and 5 bases at J; junction bases unmatched: 6. CDR3 in DNA: TGTGCCAGCAGCCTGAGGACAGGCCACAATGAGCAGTTCTTC. Translating gives CASSLRTGHNEQFF.

The rearrangement joins TRBV12-3 or TRBV12-4 to TRBJ2-3, with TRBD1 matching 11 bases. CDR3 length equals 14 residues. The ends lost 6 bases at V and 7 bases at J; junction bases unmatched: 6. CDR3 protein: CASSLGTGGNTQYF. In nucleotides, the CDR3 is TGTGCCAGCAGCCTGGGGACAGGGGGAAATACGCAGTATTTT.

This clonotype was recorded a few times. V gene TRBV6-5 combines with J gene TRBJ2-7; tentatively, D is TRBD1 (6 bases). Looked up from germline, CDR1 is MNHEY and CDR2 is SVGAGI. This CDR3 region has 15 residues. V lost 2 bases and J 2 bases, leaving 13 bases between the germline ends. In DNA form, the CDR3 reads TGTGCCAGCAGTTACACTTACAGGGCACCCTACGAGCAGTACTTC. It translates to CASSYTYRAPYEQYF.

This clonotype was seen ten or more times. The rearrangement uses TRBV20-1 and TRBJ2-3, with 15 positions matching TRBD2. The CDR3 consists of 16 residues. Trimming removed 6 bases from V and 4 bases from J; junction bases left unmatched: 8. Germline V lookup: CDR1 DFQATT, CDR2 SNEGSKA (reference sequence). The DNA for the CDR3 is TGCAGTGCGACGAGGACTAGCGGGAGGGACCCAGATACGCAGTATTTT. It yields the protein CSATRTSGRDPDTQYF.

This clonotype was recorded a few times. The chain links TRBV6-2 or TRBV6-3 to TRBJ2-7; D might be TRBD1 (5 bases). The germline V and J ends were trimmed by 10 bases and 3 bases, with 16 bases remaining between them. This CDR3 has 13 amino acids. CDR1 is MNHEY and CDR2 is SVGEGT in the germline V gene. Written as DNA, the CDR3 is TGTGCCACCAACTCAGGGATAGGCTACGAGCAGTACTTC. Its protein product is CATNSGIGYEQYF.

The rearrangement joins TRBV6-2 or TRBV6-3 to TRBJ2-1; D not certain. Germline V gene sequence: CDR1 MNHEY, CDR2 SVGEGT. V was shortened by 6 bases and J by 7 bases, with 13 bases between the two germline ends. This CDR3 is built from 13 residues. CDR3 DNA sequence: TGTGCCAGCAGGGGCGGCCGTCGGAATGAGCAGTTCTTC. Its translation: CASRGGRRNEQFF.

In this sample, this clonotype turned up many times. The rearrangement links TRBV5-1 to TRBJ2-1; D is perhaps TRBD2 (7 bases). Germline loops: CDR1 SGHRS, CDR2 YFSETQ. CDR3 length: 17 residues. With 4 bases removed from V and 7 bases from J, the gap between germline ends came to 24 bases. In DNA, the CDR3 is TGCGCCAGCAGCAGGGAGGGACTCGCTGAGGGGGAGAATGAGCAGTTCTTC. Encoded protein: CASSREGLAEGENEQFF.

The sample holds a few counts of this clonotype. The chain recombines TRBV7-9 with TRBJ2-7; 8 bases align to TRBD2. V shed 5 bases and J 4 bases; nucleotides not matched to a gene: 7. CDR3 length: 14 amino acids. Looked up from germline, CDR1 is SEHNR and CDR2 is FQNEAQ (reference sequence). The CDR3 DNA follows: TGTGCCAGCAGCACCCCGGGACTAGAGTACGAGCAGTACTTC. Encoded protein: CASSTPGLEYEQYF. The full variable domain, in which reference TRBV7-9 and TRBJ2-7 provide the parts outside the CDR3, is DTGVSQNPRHKITKRGQNVTFRCDPISEHNRLYWYRQTLGQGPEFLTYFQNEAQLEKSRLLSDRFSAERPKGSFSTLEIQRTEQGDSAMYLCASSTPGLEYEQYFGPGTRLTVT.

This clonotype came up a few times. The genes are TRBV29-1 and TRBJ2-1; 14 nucleotides line up with TRBD2. Germline CDR1 SQVTM, CDR2 ANQGSEA. The CDR3 loop spans 16 amino acids. Losses at the gene ends were 6 bases for V and 8 bases for J; bases not matched to a gene: 12. CDR3: CSVLPTSGRAGDEQFF. The DNA of the CDR3 is TGCAGCGTACTACCGACTAGCGGGAGGGCCGGGGATGAGCAGTTCTTC.